What follows are 13 T cell receptor beta chains derived from one specimen sequenced in a study of PD-L1 blockade in urothelial cancer. The time point is: peripheral blood 6 weeks after treatment start. TCRdb's copy holds only in-frame clones and misses some; the assay was immunoSEQ multiplex PCR. The sample gives under 25,000 clones, approximately 81% of which show up once; roughly 1.6% is in the top ten. Material: PBMCs, obtained around atezolizumab (anti-PD-L1) treatment. The receptors were gathered from a man between 65 and 85 years old with urothelial cancer.

The chain employs TRBV4-3 and TRBJ2-5; tentatively, D is TRBD2 (5 bases). Deletions cut 1 base from V and 2 bases from J, with 11 bases between. Germline V lookup: CDR1 LGHNA, CDR2 YSLEER. This CDR3 has 15 residues. This chain's CDR3 is CASSQVIGLQETQYF. The CDR3 DNA is TGCGCCAGCAGCCAAGTAATAGGACTTCAAGAGACCCAGTACTTC.

The rearrangement links TRBV27 to TRBJ2-1; 7 nucleotides agree with TRBD2. CDR3 length: 14 residues. V lost 6 bases and J lost 8; bases outside the gene matches: 10. Germline V gene data show CDR1 as MNHEY and CDR2 as SMNVEV (reference sequence). CDR3 protein: CASSHFRGSDEQFF. In nucleotides, the CDR3 is TGTGCCAGCAGCCATTTTCGCGGGAGCGATGAGCAGTTCTTC.

This clone showed up just once. The J gene is TRBJ2-1, the V gene TRBV19, with 11 bases matching TRBD2. This CDR3 spans 16 amino acids. Germline-derived CDR1 and CDR2 are LNHDA and SQIVND (reference sequence). The ends lost 5 bases at V and 5 bases at J; junction bases unmatched: 8. This chain's CDR3 is CASSVLAGGPNNEQFF. In DNA, the CDR3 is TGTGCCAGTAGTGTCTTAGCGGGAGGGCCGAACAATGAGCAGTTCTTC.

The chain couples TRBV5-1 to TRBJ2-3, with 9 bases lining up with TRBD2. The CDR3 length is 18 residues. J gave up 0 bases and V 0 bases, and 8 bases lay outside the gene matches. The germline V gene encodes CDR1 SGHRS and CDR2 YFSETQ. The CDR3 region is CASSLGLAGVGSTDTQYF. The CDR3 DNA follows: TGCGCCAGCAGCTTGGGATTAGCGGGAGTTGGGAGCACAGATACGCAGTATTTT.

The chain is built from TRBV10-3 and TRBJ2-5; 8 bases are a match to TRBD1. CDR3 length equals 15 residues. The V gene's germline CDR1 is ENHRY and CDR2 SYGVKD. With 2 bases clipped from V and 5 bases from J, the junction kept 7 bases outside the gene matches. The CDR3 DNA is TGTGCCATCAGTGAGGATGGGACAGGACGGGAGACCCAGTACTTC. Translated: CAISEDGTGRETQYF.

This clone was picked up a small number of times. The V and J genes are TRBV28 and TRBJ1-1; 8 nucleotides line up with TRBD1. This CDR3 has 14 amino acids. CDR1 and CDR2 from the germline V gene are MDHEN and SYDVKM. The ends lost 5 bases at V and 1 base at J; junction bases unmatched: 3. The CDR3 coding sequence is TGTGCCAGCAGTCTCGGACAGGGGAACACTGAAGCTTTCTTT. Protein: CASSLGQGNTEAFF. Based on the CDR3 plus reference TRBV28 and TRBJ1-1, the full variable domain is DVKVTQSSRYLVKRTGEKVFLECVQDMDHENMFWYRQDPGLGLRLIYFSYDVKMKEKGDIPEGYSVSREKKERFSLILESASTNQTSMYLCASSLGQGNTEAFFGQGTRLTVV.

This clone was seen just once. V gene TRBV27 combines with J gene TRBJ2-3; TRBD2 matches 14 bases. The CDR3 loop spans 16 amino acids. The V gene end was trimmed by 3 bases and the J gene end by 7 bases; junction bases not matched to a gene: 6. Germline assignment: CDR1 MNHEY and CDR2 SMNVEV (reference sequence). CDR3 DNA sequence: TGTGCCAGCAGTTTGGGACTAGCGGGAGTTGGAAATACGCAGTATTTT. Its protein is CASSLGLAGVGNTQYF.

The chain employs TRBV5-1 and TRBJ2-2; TRBD2 is a possible D gene (6 bases). The CDR3 consists of 15 residues. V lost 2 bases and J 7 bases, leaving 15 bases between the germline ends. The germline V gene has CDR1 SGHRS and CDR2 YFSETQ. The DNA for the CDR3 is TGCGCCAGCAGCTTAACGGGAGTAGAAATCGGGGAGCTGTTTTTT. Its protein is CASSLTGVEIGELFF.

V and J are TRBV6-5 and TRBJ1-1; no clear D gene. Germline V gene data show CDR1 as MNHEY and CDR2 as SVGAGI. This CDR3 is built from 15 residues. V was cut by 2 bases and J by 1 base, with 11 bases left in between. CDR3 DNA sequence: TGTGCCAGCAGTTACCGCGGGGTGTCGAACACTGAAGCTTTCTTT. Encoded protein: CASSYRGVSNTEAFF.

CDR3 nucleotides: TGTGCCAGCAGCTTAGCGGGCGACACGATCGAAAACTATGGCTACACCTTC. It is translated as CASSLAGDTIENYGYTF. The chain has TRBV7-9 and TRBJ1-2, with D unresolved. CDR3 size: 17 residues. V shed 0 bases and J shed 2 bases, with 16 bases lying between them. Germline V gives CDR1 SEHNR, CDR2 FQNEAQ (reference sequence).

V and J are TRBV11-2 and TRBJ2-5; maybe TRBD2 (5 bases). The CDR3 runs 15 residues. Trimming took off 4 bases at V and 5 bases at J, with 17 bases between the two ends. The germline gives CDR1 SGHAT, CDR2 FQNNGV. The CDR3 sequence is CASSYPWGSAETQYF. CDR3 DNA: TGTGCCAGCAGCTACCCTTGGGGTAGCGCGGAGACCCAGTACTTC.

This clone was seen more than once but under ten times. The chain links TRBV19 to TRBJ1-1, with D hard to call. V gave up 0 bases and J gave up 0 bases, with 8 bases separating them. This CDR3 spans 15 amino acids. Germline V lookup: CDR1 LNHDA, CDR2 SQIVND (reference sequence). The CDR3 nucleotides are TGTGCCAGTAGTATAGACCCCTTTATGAACACTGAAGCTTTCTTT. It is translated as CASSIDPFMNTEAFF.

This clone has a handful of counts. V gene TRBV19 combines with J gene TRBJ2-3; TRBD2 matches at 14 bases. Germline CDR1 is LNHDA and CDR2 is SQIVND (reference sequence). The ends lost 5 bases at V and 3 bases at J; junction bases unmatched: 13. This CDR3 region has 19 residues. Here the CDR3 DNA reads TGTGCCAGTAGTCCACTATACCCGGGACTAGCGGGAGTAACAGATACGCAGTATTTT. Its translation: CASSPLYPGLAGVTDTQYF. Variable domain in full (rest from reference TRBV19 and TRBJ2-3): DGGITQSPKYLFRKEGQNVTLSCEQNLNHDAMYWYRQDPGQGLRLIYYSQIVNDFQKGDIAEGYSVSREKKESFPLTVTSAQKNPTAFYLCASSPLYPGLAGVTDTQYFGPGTRLTVL.